The subject of this entry is one T cell receptor beta chain. Its antigen is unknown. These data belong to a study of T cell responses to AZD1222 COVID-19 vaccine. Produced via immunoSEQ multiplex PCR; TCRdb's table is partial and in-frame only. Of about 150,000 clones detected, 92% appear once; the ten largest clones hold roughly 3.7%. CDR3 length equals 14 residues. Germline-derived CDR1 and CDR2 are SGHTA and FQGNSA. The J segment lost 1 base and the V segment lost 6 bases, leaving 5 bases of the junction unmatched. Study conclusions and caveats: Nearly half of the spike-specific TCRs reportedly recognize variant regions that carry no mutations. Donor demographics were predominantly white British with a female majority; clonal diversity may be underestimated. Following two doses of AZD1222, Spike-specific TCR breadth and depth rose.

The material sequenced was peripheral blood, taken on day 0 of AZD1222 vaccination. V usage is TRBV7-2 and J usage is TRBJ2-7, with 8 nucleotides matching TRBD1. The TCR sequence derives from an adult in good health. DNA for the CDR3: TGTGCCAGCAGGCGGACAGGGAGGTCCTACGAGCAGTACTTC. Translating it yields CASRRTGRSYEQYF.